This T cell receptor beta chain was recovered during a study of cytomegalovirus exposure and HLA in healthy donors. Study results and limitations: The study labeled fewer than 200 TCR beta chains cytomegalovirus-associated.

Points on this clone: The antigen is unknown.

Profiling relied on immunoSEQ multiplex PCR, and the TCRdb table lists in-frame clones only, not all of them. Among about 63,000 clones listed, approximately 88% were seen once. The V segment lost 1 base and the J segment 5 bases; nucleotides outside the gene matches: 8. Germline V gives CDR1 SGHRS, CDR2 YFSETQ. This CDR3 is 15 amino acids long. This rearrangement joins TRBV5-1 to TRBJ1-2, with TRBD1 matching 7 bases. The TCR sequence derives from a woman aged 18-29 years in good health and CMV-seronegative. Sequenced sample: PBMCs. The CDR3 is CASSLYGTDFYGYTF. DNA for the CDR3: TGCGCCAGCAGCTTGTATGGGACAGATTTTTATGGCTACACCTTC. The entire variable domain, with the rest obtained from reference TRBV5-1 and TRBJ1-2, is as follows: KAGVTQTPRYLIKTRGQQVTLSCSPISGHRSVSWYQQTPGQGLQFLFEYFSETQRNKGNFPGRFSGRQFSNSRSEMNVSTLELGDSALYLCASSLYGTDFYGYTFGSGTRLTVV.